This T cell receptor beta chain appears in the sequencing data of a study of shared clonotypes between healthy human individuals. Regarding the study as a whole: Unshared clonotypes carried lower generation probabilities than those common to all four donors.

With respect to this clone: No antigen is known for it.

The length of the CDR3 is 16 residues. V gave up 0 bases and J gave up 2 bases, with 12 bases separating them. In germline, CDR1 is LGHNA, CDR2 YNFKEQ. Measured with immunoSEQ multiplex PCR; TCRdb has only the in-frame clones, and not every one. Of about 92,000 clones listed, 60% to 75% are singletons. Together with CD45RO+ cells, CCR7-negative CD45RA+ TemRA cells were included in CD8 memory. This sequence originates from a young man in good health. The sequenced sample was memory CD8+ T cells sorted from blood. Subset in this sample: CD45RO+ cells pooled with CCR7-negative TemRA cells. The chain has TRBV4-2 and TRBJ2-3; no clear D gene. CDR3 nucleotides: TGTGCCAGCAGCCAAGAACCAAACCGAGCCACAGATACGCAGTATTTT. Protein: CASSQEPNRATDTQYF.